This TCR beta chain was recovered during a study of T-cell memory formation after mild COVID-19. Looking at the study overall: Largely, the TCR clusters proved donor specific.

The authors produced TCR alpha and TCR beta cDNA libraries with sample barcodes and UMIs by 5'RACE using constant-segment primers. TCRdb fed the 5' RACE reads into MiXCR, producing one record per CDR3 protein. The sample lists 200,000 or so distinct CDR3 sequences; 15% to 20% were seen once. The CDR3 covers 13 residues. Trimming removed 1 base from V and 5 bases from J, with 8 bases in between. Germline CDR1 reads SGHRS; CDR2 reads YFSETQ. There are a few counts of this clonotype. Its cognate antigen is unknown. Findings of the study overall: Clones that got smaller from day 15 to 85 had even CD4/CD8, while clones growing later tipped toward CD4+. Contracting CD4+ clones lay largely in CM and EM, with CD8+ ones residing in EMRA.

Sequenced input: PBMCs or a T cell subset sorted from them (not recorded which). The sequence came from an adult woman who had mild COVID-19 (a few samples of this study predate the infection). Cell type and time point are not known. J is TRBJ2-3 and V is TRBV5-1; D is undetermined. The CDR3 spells CASSLYHGDTQYF. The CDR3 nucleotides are TGCGCCAGCAGCTTGTACCATGGAGATACGCAGTATTTT.